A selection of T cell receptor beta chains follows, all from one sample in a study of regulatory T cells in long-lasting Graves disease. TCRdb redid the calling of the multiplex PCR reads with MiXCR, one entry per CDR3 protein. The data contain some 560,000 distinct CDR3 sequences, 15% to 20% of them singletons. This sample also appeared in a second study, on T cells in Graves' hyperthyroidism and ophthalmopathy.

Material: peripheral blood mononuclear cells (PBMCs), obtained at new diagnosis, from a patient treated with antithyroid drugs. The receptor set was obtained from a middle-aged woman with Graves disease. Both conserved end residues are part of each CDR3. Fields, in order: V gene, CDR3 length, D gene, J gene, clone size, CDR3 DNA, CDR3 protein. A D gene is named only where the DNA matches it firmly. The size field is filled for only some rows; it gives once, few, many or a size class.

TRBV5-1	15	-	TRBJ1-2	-	TGCGCCAGCAGCTTGGCCATGGGCTTCCGATATGGCTACATCTTC	CASSLAMGFRYGYIF
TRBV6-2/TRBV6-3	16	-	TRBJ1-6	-	TGTGCCAGCAGTTTTCTCCCACCGGGACAAGATTCACCCCTCCACTTT	CASSFLPPGQDSPLHF
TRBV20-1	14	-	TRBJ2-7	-	TGCAGTGCTAGAGATTCCCGGGAGCCCTACGAGCAGTACTTC	CSARDSREPYEQYF
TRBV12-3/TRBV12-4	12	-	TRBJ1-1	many	TGTGCCAGCCGCCAGGGGCCCACTGAAGCTTTCTTT	CASRQGPTEAFF
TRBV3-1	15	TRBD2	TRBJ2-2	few	TGTGCCAGCAGCCGGGATAGCGGGGGGACCGGGGAGCTGTTTTTT	CASSRDSGGTGELFF
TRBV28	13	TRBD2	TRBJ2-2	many	TGTGCCAGCAGCAATGGACTAGCGGGGGAGCTGTTTTTT	CASSNGLAGELFF
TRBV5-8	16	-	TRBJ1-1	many	TGTGCCAGCAGGGGGATGTTCGGGAACAAGAACACTGAAGCTTTCTTT	CASRGMFGNKNTEAFF
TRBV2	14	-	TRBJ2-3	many	TGTGCCAGCAGTGAGATCGGTTCCACAGATACGCAGTATTTT	CASSEIGSTDTQYF
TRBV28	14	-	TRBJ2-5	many	TGTGCCAGCAGTTTACATACTAGCTGGGAGACCCAGTACTTC	CASSLHTSWETQYF
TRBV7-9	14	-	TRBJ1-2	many	TGTGCCAGCAGCCGACAGGACCCCGGGTTTGGCTACACCTTC	CASSRQDPGFGYTF
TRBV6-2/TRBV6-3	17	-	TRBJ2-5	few	TGTGCCAGCAGTTACGAGGTGCTCCTAAAAGTCCAAGAGACCCAGTACTTC	CASSYEVLLKVQETQYF
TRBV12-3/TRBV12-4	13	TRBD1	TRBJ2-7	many	TGTGCCAGCACCTTGACAGGGGGTTACGAGCAGTACTTC	CASTLTGGYEQYF
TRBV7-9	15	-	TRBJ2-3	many	TGTGCCAGCAGTTCTCTCCGCGGTAGCACAGATACGCAGTATTTT	CASSSLRGSTDTQYF
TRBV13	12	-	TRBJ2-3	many	TGTGCCAGCAGCTTAAATGTGAATACGCAGTATTTT	CASSLNVNTQYF
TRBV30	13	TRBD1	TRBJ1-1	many	TGTGCCTGGAGTGCCCAGGGGGACACTGAAGCTTTCTTT	CAWSAQGDTEAFF
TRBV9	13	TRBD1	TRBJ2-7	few	TGTGCCAGCAGCGGGACAGGGGGAGACGAGCAGTACTTC	CASSGTGGDEQYF
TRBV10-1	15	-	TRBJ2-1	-	TGTGCCATCAGTGAACGACGGGGGGCTCACAATGAGCAGTTCTTC	CAISERRGAHNEQFF
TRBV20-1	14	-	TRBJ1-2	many	TGCAGTACATCCTCGCGAGTCGGGGCAGAGGGCTACACCTTC	CSTSSRVGAEGYTF
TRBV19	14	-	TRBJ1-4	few	TGTGCCAGTAGTCGAGAGGTGGATAATGAAAAACTGTTTTTT	CASSREVDNEKLFF
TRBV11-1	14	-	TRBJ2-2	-	TGTGCCAGCAGCCGGACGCAAAACACCGGGGAGCTGTTTTTT	CASSRTQNTGELFF
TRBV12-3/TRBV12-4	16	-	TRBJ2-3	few	TGTGCCAGCAGCCAATCGACTACCATGAGCACAGATACGCAGTATTTT	CASSQSTTMSTDTQYF
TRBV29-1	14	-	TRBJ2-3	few	TGCAGCGTCGCCGGGGGCGAACTCACAGATACGCAGTATTTT	CSVAGGELTDTQYF
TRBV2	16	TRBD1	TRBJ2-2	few	TGTGCCAGCAGTCCCGGGACAGCTGCCCTAACCGGGGAGCTGTTTTTT	CASSPGTAALTGELFF
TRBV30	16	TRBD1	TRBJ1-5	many	TGTGCCTGGAGTTCAGGTCCGGGACAGGGGAATCAGCCCCAGCATTTT	CAWSSGPGQGNQPQHF
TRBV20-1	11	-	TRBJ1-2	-	TGCAGTGCGCGATTCGGGCGTGGCTACACCTTC	CSARFGRGYTF
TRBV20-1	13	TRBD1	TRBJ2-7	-	TGCAGTGCCTGGGGCACAGGGGGCTACGAGCAGTACTTC	CSAWGTGGYEQYF
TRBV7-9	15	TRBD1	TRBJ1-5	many	TGTGCCAGCAGCTACGACAGGGATAGCAATCAGCCCCAGCATTTT	CASSYDRDSNQPQHF
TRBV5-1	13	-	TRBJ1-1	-	TGCGCCAGCAGCATACAGGGTATCGCTGAAGCTTTCTTT	CASSIQGIAEAFF
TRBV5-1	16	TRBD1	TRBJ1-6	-	TGCGCCAGCAGCTTGCGGACAGGGGGCGAAAATTCACCCCTCCACTTT	CASSLRTGGENSPLHF
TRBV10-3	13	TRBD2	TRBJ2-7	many	TGTGCCATCAGTCGGGGGGGCGCCTACGAGCAGTACTTC	CAISRGGAYEQYF
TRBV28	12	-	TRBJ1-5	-	TGTGCCACCGGGACGGGGAATCAGCCCCAGCATTTT	CATGTGNQPQHF
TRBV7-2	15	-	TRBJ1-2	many	TGTGCCAGCAGCCAAAACACCGGAGCTAACTATGGCTACACCTTC	CASSQNTGANYGYTF
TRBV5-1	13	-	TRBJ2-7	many	TGCGCCAGCAGCTTGGGAACTAGGGACGAGCAGTACTTC	CASSLGTRDEQYF
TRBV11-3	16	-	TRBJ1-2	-	TGTGCCAGCAGCTTATACGGGGAGGAGGTTATAAGTGGCTACACCTTC	CASSLYGEEVISGYTF
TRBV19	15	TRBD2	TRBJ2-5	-	TGTGCCAGTAGTATCGTGGGGGGGAACCAAGAGACCCAGTACTTC	CASSIVGGNQETQYF
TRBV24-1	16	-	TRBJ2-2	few	TGTGCCACCAGTGGGGGGTGGGACTCGAGCACCGGGGAGCTGTTTTTT	CATSGGWDSSTGELFF
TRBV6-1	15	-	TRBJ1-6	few	TGTGCCAGCAGTATCGGCCCAGGGTTTGATTCACCCCTCCACTTT	CASSIGPGFDSPLHF
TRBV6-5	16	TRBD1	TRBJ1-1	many	TGTGCCAGCAGTTATGACGGGACAGGTCAGATAACTGAAGCTTTCTTT	CASSYDGTGQITEAFF
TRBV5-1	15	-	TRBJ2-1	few	TGCGCCAGCAGCTCGATGACAGGATCCTACAATGAGCAGTTCTTC	CASSSMTGSYNEQFF
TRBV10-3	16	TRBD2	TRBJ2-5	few	TGTGCCATCAGTGAGTTGGCGGGACTAGATGGAGAGACCCAGTACTTC	CAISELAGLDGETQYF
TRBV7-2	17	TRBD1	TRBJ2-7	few	TGTGCCAGCAGCTTAAAGACAGGGGGCCACCCTACCTACGAGCAGTACTTC	CASSLKTGGHPTYEQYF
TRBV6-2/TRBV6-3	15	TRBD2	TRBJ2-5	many	TGTGCCAGCAGGACCGAGCGGGGCCCCCAAGAGACCCAGTACTTC	CASRTERGPQETQYF
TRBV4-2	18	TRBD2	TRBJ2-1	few	TGTGCCAGCAGCCAAAGACTAGCGGGGCCCAGCTCCTACAATGAGCAGTTCTTC	CASSQRLAGPSSYNEQFF
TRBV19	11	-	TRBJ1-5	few	TGTGCCAGCGCATCCGGGCAGCCCCAGCATTTT	CASASGQPQHF
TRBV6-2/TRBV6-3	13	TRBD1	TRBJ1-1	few	TGTGCCAGCAAGTTCAGGGGGCCCACTGAAGCTTTCTTT	CASKFRGPTEAFF
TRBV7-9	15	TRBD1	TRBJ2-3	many	TGTGCCAGCAGCTCGGACAGGGGGTCTGGAGATACGCAGTATTTT	CASSSDRGSGDTQYF
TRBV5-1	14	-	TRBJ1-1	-	TGCGCCAGCAGCTACGGACAGACGAACACTGAAGCTTTCTTT	CASSYGQTNTEAFF
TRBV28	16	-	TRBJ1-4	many	TGTGCCAGCAGGTCGCAGGAATACTCAACTAATGAAAAACTGTTTTTT	CASRSQEYSTNEKLFF
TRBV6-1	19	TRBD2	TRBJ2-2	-	TGTGCCAGCAGTCCCACCCGGACTAGCGGGGGGTATAGGGCCGGGGAGCTGTTTTTT	CASSPTRTSGGYRAGELFF
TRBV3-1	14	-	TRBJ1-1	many	TGTGCCAGCAGCCAAGTAACTACAGGGACTGAAGCTTTCTTT	CASSQVTTGTEAFF
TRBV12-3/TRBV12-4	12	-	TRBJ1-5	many	TGTGCCAGCAGTTTATTGGATCAGCCCCAGCATTTT	CASSLLDQPQHF